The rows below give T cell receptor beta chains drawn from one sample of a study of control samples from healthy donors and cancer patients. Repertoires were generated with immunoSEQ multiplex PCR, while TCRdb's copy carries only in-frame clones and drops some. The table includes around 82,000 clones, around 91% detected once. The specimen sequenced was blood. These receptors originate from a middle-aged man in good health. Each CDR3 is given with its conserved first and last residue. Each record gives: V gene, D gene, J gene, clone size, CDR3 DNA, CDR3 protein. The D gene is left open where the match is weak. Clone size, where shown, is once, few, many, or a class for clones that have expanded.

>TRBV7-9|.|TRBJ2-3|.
TGTGCCACAGGACTTACCACAGATACGCAGTATTTT
CATGLTTDTQYF
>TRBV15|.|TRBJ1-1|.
TGTGCCACCAGCAGAGGACCGGGGACTGAAGCTTTCTTT
CATSRGPGTEAFF
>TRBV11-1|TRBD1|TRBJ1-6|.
TGTGCCAGCAGCGTTAACCTAGACAGGGCGAATTCACCCCTCCACTTT
CASSVNLDRANSPLHF
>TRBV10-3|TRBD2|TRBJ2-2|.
TGTGCCATCAGTCCTAGCGGGGGGAACACCGGGGAGCTGTTTTTT
CAISPSGGNTGELFF
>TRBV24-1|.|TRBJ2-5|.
TGTGCCACCAGCGAGGACTTCCCAACCGGGGAGACCCAGTACTTC
CATSEDFPTGETQYF
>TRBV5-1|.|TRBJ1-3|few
TGCGCCAGCAGCCCCACCACAGGGCCTGGAAACACCATATATTTT
CASSPTTGPGNTIYF
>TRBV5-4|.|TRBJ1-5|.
TGTGCCAGCAGCTTGGCGGGAGCGAATCAGCCCCAGCATTTT
CASSLAGANQPQHF
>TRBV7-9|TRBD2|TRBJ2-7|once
TGTGCCAGCAGCTTAGAGGTAGGGAGGGACGAGCAGTACTTC
CASSLEVGRDEQYF
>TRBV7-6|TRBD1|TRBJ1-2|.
TGTGCCAGCAGCTTTCTGGACAGGGGAGCTAACTATGGCTACACCTTC
CASSFLDRGANYGYTF
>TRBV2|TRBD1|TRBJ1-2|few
TGTGCCACCAGGTTCGGACAGGGGAATGGTGGCTACACCTTC
CATRFGQGNGGYTF
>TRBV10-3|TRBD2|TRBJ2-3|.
TGTGCCATCACCGTGACTAGCGGGGCAGATACGCAGTATTTT
CAITVTSGADTQYF
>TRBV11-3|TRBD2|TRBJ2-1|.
TGTGCCAGCAGCTTAGAGTCTAGCGGGGTTAATGAGCAGTTCTTC
CASSLESSGVNEQFF
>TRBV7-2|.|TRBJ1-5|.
TGTGCCAGCAGCCCCCGCCGTTTCAGGGGCAATCAGCCCCAGCATTTT
CASSPRRFRGNQPQHF
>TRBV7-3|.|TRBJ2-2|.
TGTGCCAGCAGCTCCCCCCAAACCGGGGAGCTGTTTTTT
CASSSPQTGELFF
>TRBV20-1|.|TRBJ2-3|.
TGCAGTGCTAGTCCAGCCACAGATACGCAGTATTTT
CSASPATDTQYF
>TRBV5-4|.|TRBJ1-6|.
TGTGCCAGCAGCTTGGTCGGGTCTCAGTCACCCCTCCACTTT
CASSLVGSQSPLHF
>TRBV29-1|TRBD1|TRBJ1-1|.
TGCAGCTTTATTGGACAGGGAATAACTGAAGCTTTCTTT
CSFIGQGITEAFF
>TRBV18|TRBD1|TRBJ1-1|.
TGTGCCAGCTCACCCGGACAGGATTTGAACACTGAAGCTTTCTTT
CASSPGQDLNTEAFF
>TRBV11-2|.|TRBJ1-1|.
TGTGCCAGCAGCGGACAGAAAAACACTGAAGCTTTCTTT
CASSGQKNTEAFF
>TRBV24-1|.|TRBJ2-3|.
TGTGCCACCAGTGAGCTGAGTAACACAGATACGCAGTATTTT
CATSELSNTDTQYF